The 20 T cell receptor beta chains below come from one sample, sequenced in a study of OX40 agonist ivuxolimab in advanced cancers. Libraries were prepared by immunoSEQ multiplex PCR; TCRdb keeps only in-frame clonotypes and omits some of them. In the table there are 45,000 or so clones, 88% of which are singletons. The source material was CD4+ or CD8+ T cells sorted from blood, sampled in a trial of the OX40 agonist ivuxolimab. The source is an adult with an advanced solid tumor such as melanoma, head and neck, liver or kidney cancer.

The rearrangement links TRBV9 to TRBJ2-1; 8 positions agree with TRBD1. Germline loops: CDR1 SGDLS, CDR2 YYNGEE. V gave up 2 bases and J gave up 5 bases; unmatched junction bases: 6. This CDR3 spans 15 amino acids. The CDR3 DNA sequence: TGTGCCAGCAGCGTTCGGACAGGGTTTAACAATGAGCAGTTCTTC. This translates into CASSVRTGFNNEQFF.

The gene calls are TRBV5-4 and TRBJ1-1, with D possibly being TRBD1 (5 bases). The CDR3 is 15 residues long. V was pared by 4 bases and J by 5 bases, with 18 bases between. The germline CDR1 and CDR2 sequences are SGHNT and YYREEE (reference sequence). The CDR3 sequence: CASSPGGGILTEAFF. CDR3 coding DNA: TGTGCCAGCAGCCCCGGGGGAGGGATTTTAACTGAAGCTTTCTTT.

CDR3 in DNA: TGTGCCAGCAGCATCTCAGGGGGCGTCACAGATACGCAGTATTTT. As protein: CASSISGGVTDTQYF. The V gene is TRBV9, the J gene TRBJ2-3; 8 bases agree with TRBD1. Germline lookup yields CDR1 SGDLS and CDR2 YYNGEE. J lost 2 bases, V lost 4 bases, and 6 bases had no gene match. This CDR3 is built from 15 residues.

This clone is categorized as medium-sized (0.01 to 0.1%). This chain joins TRBV27 and TRBJ1-1; maybe TRBD1 (6 bases). The CDR3 is 15 amino acids. From germline, CDR1 is MNHEY and CDR2 SMNVEV (reference sequence). The V end was cut by 5 bases, the J end by 0 bases, with 13 bases between. The CDR3 here is CASSIDRNLNTEAFF. The CDR3 region has the DNA TGTGCCAGCAGTATCGACAGGAACTTGAACACTGAAGCTTTCTTT.

The V and J genes are TRBV5-1 and TRBJ2-5, with 7 positions matching TRBD1. Germline V CDR1 and CDR2: SGHRS, YFSETQ. The CDR3 has 14 residues. After removal of 4 bases from V and 5 bases from J, the junction contained 8 bases not matched to a gene. CDR3 loop: CASSPDRVEETQYF. Written as DNA, the CDR3 is TGCGCCAGCAGCCCAGACAGGGTCGAGGAGACCCAGTACTTC.

CDR3 protein: CASSLGAGANVLTF. The CDR3 bases are TGTGCCAGCAGCTTAGGAGCTGGGGCCAACGTCCTGACTTTC. The chain combines TRBV7-3 with TRBJ2-6; D is ambiguous. This CDR3 spans 14 amino acids. Per the germline V gene, CDR1 is SGHTA and CDR2 is FQGTGA. V lost 2 bases, J lost 2 bases, and 4 bases lay in between.

The J gene is TRBJ2-3, the V gene TRBV19; no clear D. Germline values: CDR1 LNHDA, CDR2 SQIVND (reference sequence). The CDR3 has 12 amino acids. Between the trimmed V and J ends, which lost 6 bases and 4 bases, there was a span of 8 bases. CDR3 residues: CASRDLPDTQYF. The CDR3 DNA follows: TGTGCCAGTAGGGATCTCCCAGATACGCAGTATTTT.

The chain uses TRBV4-2 and TRBJ1-4; 7 bases line up with TRBD1. V lost 5 bases to trimming and J lost 7 bases; unmatched junction nucleotides: 7. Germline V gene data show CDR1 as LGHNA and CDR2 as YNFKEQ. The CDR3 is 14 residues long. The CDR3 here is CASSLGTDREKLFF. CDR3 sequence (DNA): TGTGCCAGCAGCTTGGGGACAGATCGTGAAAAACTGTTTTTT.

The gene calls are TRBV13 and TRBJ2-5; D possibly matches TRBD1 or TRBD2 (5 bases each). The CDR3 contains 14 residues. From germline, CDR1 is PRHDT and CDR2 FYEKMQ (reference sequence). Deletions cut 5 bases from V and 2 bases from J, with 12 bases between. CDR3 coding DNA: TGTGCCAGCAGCATCCGGGACGGACAAGAGACCCAGTACTTC. It is translated as CASSIRDGQETQYF.

The chain joins TRBV7-8 to TRBJ2-7; maybe TRBD1 (5 bases). CDR1 is SGHVS and CDR2 is FQNEAQ in the germline V gene. The length of the CDR3 is 14 residues. The V end was cut by 5 bases, the J end by 3 bases, with 14 bases between. The CDR3 coding sequence is TGTGCCAGCAGCACAGGACGGAGTTACTACGAGCAGTACGTC. It codes for CASSTGRSYYEQYV.

CDR3 DNA: TGTGCCAGCAGCCCCCCCGAGGCCCCAGGCGAGCAGTACGTC. Residues: CASSPPEAPGEQYV. V usage is TRBV7-6 and J usage is TRBJ2-7, with D uncertain. Germline V lookup: CDR1 SGHVS, CDR2 FNYEAQ. Trimming removed 5 bases from V and 6 bases from J, with 17 bases in between. The CDR3 is 14 amino acids.

This chain joins TRBV27 and TRBJ2-7, with 7 bases lining up with TRBD1. The CDR3 is 16 residues long. V gave up 3 bases and J gave up 6 bases; unmatched junction bases: 14. Germline V CDR1 and CDR2: MNHEY, SMNVEV (reference sequence). The CDR3 DNA is TGTGCCAGCAGTTTGGCCCAAAGGGACAGCCGCTTCGAGCAGTACTTC. Encoded protein: CASSLAQRDSRFEQYF.

The chain combines TRBV9 with TRBJ2-5, with D perhaps TRBD1 or TRBD2 (5 bases each). Per germline, CDR1 SGDLS and CDR2 YYNGEE. Trimming took 0 bases from V and 5 from J, leaving 14 bases between them. The CDR3 is 15 residues long. The CDR3 DNA follows: TGTGCCAGCAGCGTAGGTGGTCTAGGGGAGGAGACCCAGTACTTC. The encoded protein is CASSVGGLGEETQYF. Variable domain in full (rest from reference TRBV9 and TRBJ2-5): DSGVTQTPKHLITATGQRVTLRCSPRSGDLSVYWYQQSLDQGLQFLIQYYNGEERAKGNILERFSAQQFPDLHSELNLSSLELGDSALYFCASSVGGLGEETQYFGPGTRLLVL.

This clone was picked up a small number of times. The V and J genes are TRBV7-9 and TRBJ1-2; a possible D gene is TRBD1 (6 bases). This CDR3 has 14 residues. Germline CDR1 and CDR2: SEHNR and FQNEAQ (reference sequence). V lost 5 bases and J lost 2, with 12 bases in between. The CDR3 region has the DNA TGTGCCAGCAGCCGGGACAACCTCAACTATGGCTACACCTTC. Translating gives CASSRDNLNYGYTF.

This chain links TRBV18 with TRBJ1-1; D is uncertain. The V gene's germline CDR1 is KGHSH and CDR2 LQKENI. V was clipped by 0 bases and J by 1 base, with 6 bases between them. The length of the CDR3 is 14 residues. This chain's CDR3 is CASSPPSGNTEAFF. The CDR3 DNA follows: TGTGCCAGCTCACCACCATCAGGGAACACTGAAGCTTTCTTT.

In this sample, this clone turned up a few times. The V and J genes are TRBV6-6 and TRBJ1-1; D remains ambiguous. CDR3 size: 14 residues. Germline CDR1 and CDR2: MNHNY and SVGAGI (reference sequence). V was clipped by 7 bases and J by 4 bases, with 16 bases between them. This chain's CDR3 is CASTPAPGSTEAFF. In nucleotides, the CDR3 is TGTGCCAGCACCCCGGCCCCCGGGAGCACTGAAGCTTTCTTT.

The chain joins TRBV6-6 to TRBJ2-7; TRBD2 might be the D (6 bases). V lost 8 bases and J 2 bases, leaving 16 bases between the germline ends. Per germline, CDR1 MNHNY and CDR2 SVGAGI (reference sequence). The length of the CDR3 is 14 residues. This CDR3 is CASSHGDSTYEQYV. The CDR3 DNA is TGTGCCAGCTCCCATGGGGACTCTACCTACGAGCAGTACGTC.

The genes are TRBV9 and TRBJ1-6; possible D gene TRBD1, 5 bases. This CDR3 spans 15 amino acids. Trimming removed 0 bases from V and 7 bases from J, with 11 bases in between. Germline V CDR1 and CDR2: SGDLS, YYNGEE. The CDR3 DNA reads as TGTGCCAGCAGCGTAGAGGGGTTGGGAAATTCACCCCTCCACTTT. This gives the protein CASSVEGLGNSPLHF.

The chain links TRBV7-9 to TRBJ2-7, with 11 positions matching TRBD1. The length of the CDR3 is 15 residues. Germline assignment: CDR1 SEHNR and CDR2 FQNEAQ (reference sequence). The V and J ends lost 6 bases and 3 bases, in that order; junction bases with no gene match: 7. CDR3 coding DNA: TGTGCCAGCAGTGACTACGGGACAGGGGGCTACGAGCAGTACGTC. Its translation is CASSDYGTGGYEQYV.

This rearrangement joins TRBV4-3 to TRBJ2-2; unclear D gene. The length of the CDR3 is 15 residues. Per the germline V gene, CDR1 is LGHNA and CDR2 is YSLEER. With 0 bases removed from V and 0 bases from J, the gap between germline ends came to 5 bases. The CDR3 nucleotides are TGCGCCAGCAGCCAAGATTCGGCGAACACCGGGGAGCTGTTTTTT. The encoded protein is CASSQDSANTGELFF.